This T cell receptor (beta chain) was identified during a study of blood T cell repertoires in COVID-19. Study details: PBMCs, B-cell-depleted T cells, or T cells provided the cDNA or gDNA that made up the material.

V was shortened by 4 bases and J by 3 bases, with 7 bases between the two germline ends. Germline-derived CDR1 and CDR2 are LNHNV and YYDKDF (reference sequence). The CDR3 totals 12 residues. The method was immunoSEQ multiplex PCR; TCRdb's version includes in-frame clones alone and lacks a portion of them. Of a few hundred thousand clones in the sample, around 90% were seen once. The gene calls are TRBV15 and TRBJ2-7, with no clear D. The sequencing sample was made of peripheral blood. The TCR sequence derives from a woman aged 40-49 years with COVID-19, enrolled during active disease. In nucleotides, the CDR3 is TGTGCCACCAGCACTACGGGCTACGAGCAGTACTTC. It translates to CATSTTGYEQYF.